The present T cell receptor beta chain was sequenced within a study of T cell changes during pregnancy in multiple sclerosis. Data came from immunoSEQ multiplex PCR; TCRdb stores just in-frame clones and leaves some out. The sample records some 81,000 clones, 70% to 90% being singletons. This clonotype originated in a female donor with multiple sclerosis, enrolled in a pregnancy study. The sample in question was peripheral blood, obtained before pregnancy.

The CDR3 protein is CASSIPSGGGKNIQYF. The CDR3 nucleotides read TGTGCCAGTAGTATACCTAGCGGGGGGGGCAAAAACATTCAGTACTTC. V gene TRBV19 combines with J gene TRBJ2-4, with 12 bases lining up with TRBD2. V lost 2 bases, J lost 3 bases, and 2 bases stayed unmatched. Per germline, CDR1 LNHDA and CDR2 SQIVND (reference sequence). The CDR3 contains 16 residues.